The clone carrying this T cell receptor beta chain was detected only once. Trimming removed 5 bases from V and 1 base from J, with 8 bases in between. Germline V gene data show CDR1 as MDHEN and CDR2 as SYDVKM. The CDR3 runs to 14 residues. Profiled with immunoSEQ multiplex PCR; TCRdb holds only in-frame clones, not every one. Here the sample spans around 84,000 clones, roughly 98% being singletons. This specimen comes from a study of technical replicates of blood from a few donors. V and J are TRBV28 and TRBJ2-2, with D perhaps TRBD2 (5 bases). Sequencing input: T cells isolated from PBMCs. This receptor was obtained from a human donor in good health. The DNA of the CDR3 is TGTGCCAGCAGTGAGGCGGGGAACACCGGGGAGCTGTTTTTT. It specifies CASSEAGNTGELFF.